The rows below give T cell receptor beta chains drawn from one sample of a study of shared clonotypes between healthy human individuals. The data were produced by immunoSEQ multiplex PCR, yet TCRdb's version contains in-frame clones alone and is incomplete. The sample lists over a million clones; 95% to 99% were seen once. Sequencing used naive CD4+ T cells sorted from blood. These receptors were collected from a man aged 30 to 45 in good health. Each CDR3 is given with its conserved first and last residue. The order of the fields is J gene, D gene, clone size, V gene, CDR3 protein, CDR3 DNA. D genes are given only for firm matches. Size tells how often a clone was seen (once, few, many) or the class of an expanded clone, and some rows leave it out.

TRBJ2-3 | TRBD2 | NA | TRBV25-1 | CASSDGSGRARDTQYF | TGTGCCAGCAGTGACGGGAGCGGGAGGGCTAGAGATACGCAGTATTTT
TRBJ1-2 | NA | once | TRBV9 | CASSVATTPGRYGYTF | TGTGCCAGCAGCGTAGCTACGACTCCAGGGCGGTATGGCTACACCTTC
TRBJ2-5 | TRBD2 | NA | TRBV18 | CATCCGTSGQETQYF | TGTGCCACCTGTTGTGGGACTAGCGGGCAAGAGACCCAGTACTTC
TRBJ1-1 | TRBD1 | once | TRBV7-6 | CASSLDGQGDTEAFF | TGTGCCAGCAGCTTGGATGGACAGGGGGACACTGAAGCTTTCTTT
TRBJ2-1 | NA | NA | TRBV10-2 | CASSDPDLKQFF | TGCGCCAGCAGTGACCCTGACTTAAAGCAGTTCTTC
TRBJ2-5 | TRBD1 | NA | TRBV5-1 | CASSFTGGETQYF | TGCGCCAGCAGCTTCACAGGGGGCGAGACCCAGTACTTC
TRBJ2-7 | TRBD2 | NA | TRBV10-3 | CATSSGEGPTEQYF | TGTGCCACCTCTAGCGGGGAGGGCCCAACCGAGCAGTACTTC
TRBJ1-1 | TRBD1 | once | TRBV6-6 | CASSYSKGAKTEAFF | TGTGCCAGCAGTTACTCGAAGGGGGCAAAGACTGAAGCTTTCTTT
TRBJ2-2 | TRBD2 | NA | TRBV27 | CASSARLAGTGELFF | TGTGCCAGCAGTGCCCGACTAGCGGGGACCGGGGAGCTGTTTTTT
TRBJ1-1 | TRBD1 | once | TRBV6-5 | CATQGMNTEAFF | TGTGCCACACAGGGGATGAACACTGAAGCTTTCTTT
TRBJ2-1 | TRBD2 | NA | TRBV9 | CASSVGAGALEQFF | TGTGCCAGCAGCGTAGGAGCGGGAGCGCTTGAGCAGTTCTTC
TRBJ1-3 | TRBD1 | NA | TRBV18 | CASSRPGQSGNTIYF | TGTGCCAGCTCACGACCGGGACAGTCTGGAAACACCATATATTTT
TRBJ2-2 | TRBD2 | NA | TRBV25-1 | CASSDHPPGLAPGELFF | TGTGCCAGCAGTGACCACCCTCCGGGACTAGCTCCCGGGGAGCTGTTTTTT
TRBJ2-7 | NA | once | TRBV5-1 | CASSLSARGSYEQYF | TGCGCCAGCAGCTTGAGCGCCAGGGGATCCTACGAGCAGTACTTC
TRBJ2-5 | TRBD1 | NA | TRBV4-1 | CASSPLAGTGQETQYF | TGCGCCAGCAGCCCCCTAGCCGGGACAGGCCAAGAGACCCAGTACTTC
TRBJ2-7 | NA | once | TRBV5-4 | CASTSTGGDEQYF | TGTGCCAGCACCTCCACGGGGGGCGACGAGCAGTACTTC
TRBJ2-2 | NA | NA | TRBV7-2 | CASSLVVAGELFF | TGTGCCAGCAGCTTAGTTGTGGCCGGGGAGCTGTTTTTT
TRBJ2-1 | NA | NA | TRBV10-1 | CASSDLGNEQFF | TGCGCCAGCAGTGACCTAGGTAATGAGCAGTTCTTC
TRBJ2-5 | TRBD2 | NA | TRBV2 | CASSGWGGETQYF | TGTGCCAGCAGTGGTTGGGGAGGGGAGACCCAGTACTTC
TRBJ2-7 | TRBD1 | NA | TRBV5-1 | CASSSRQGAVEQYF | TGCGCCAGCAGCTCGAGACAGGGGGCGGTCGAGCAGTACTTC
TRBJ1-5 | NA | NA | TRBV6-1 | CASRGSNQPQHF | TGTGCCAGCAGAGGCTCCAATCAGCCCCAGCATTTT
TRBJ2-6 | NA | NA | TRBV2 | CASSDGGSGANVLTF | TGTGCCAGCAGTGACGGGGGTTCTGGGGCCAACGTCCTGACTTTC
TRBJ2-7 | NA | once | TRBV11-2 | CASSQWPSYEQYF | TGTGCCAGCAGCCAGTGGCCCTCCTACGAGCAGTACTTC
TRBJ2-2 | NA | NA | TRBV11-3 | CASSPRQGTGELFF | TGTGCCAGCAGCCCCCGCCAGGGGACCGGGGAGCTGTTTTTT
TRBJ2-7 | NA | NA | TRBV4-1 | CASSQQITGTNSYEQYF | TGCGCCAGCAGCCAACAAATCACAGGGACTAACTCCTACGAGCAGTACTTC
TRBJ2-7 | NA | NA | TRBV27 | CASSPWTLGNEQYF | TGTGCCAGCAGTCCGTGGACTCTTGGAAACGAGCAGTACTTC
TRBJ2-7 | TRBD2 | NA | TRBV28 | CASISPGLAGTYEQYF | TGTGCCAGCATCTCACCCGGACTAGCGGGTACCTACGAGCAGTACTTC
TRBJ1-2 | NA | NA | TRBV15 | CATGGGRESYGYTF | TGTGCCACCGGGGGAGGCAGGGAATCGTATGGCTACACCTTC
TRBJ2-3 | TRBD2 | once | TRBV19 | CASTLGLAGGDTQYF | TGTGCCAGTACCCTGGGGCTAGCGGGAGGAGATACGCAGTATTTT
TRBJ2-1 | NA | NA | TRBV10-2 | CASSEFLGREDEQFF | TGCGCCAGCAGTGAGTTCCTCGGGAGAGAAGATGAGCAGTTCTTC
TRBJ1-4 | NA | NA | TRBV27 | CASSITRRGEKLFF | TGTGCCAGCTCAATCACCAGGAGGGGTGAAAAACTGTTTTTT
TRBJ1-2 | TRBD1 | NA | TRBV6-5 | CASSSPTGVYGYTF | TGTGCCAGCAGTTCCCCGACAGGGGTCTATGGCTACACCTTC
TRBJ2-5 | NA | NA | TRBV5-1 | CASSHDSQETQYF | TGCGCCAGCAGCCACGACAGCCAAGAGACCCAGTACTTC
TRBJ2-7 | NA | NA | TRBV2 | CASSGAYINDEQYF | TGTGCCAGCAGTGGAGCATATATTAACGACGAGCAGTACTTC
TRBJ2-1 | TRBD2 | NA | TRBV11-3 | CASSPGTSGRWNEQFF | TGTGCCAGCAGCCCCGGGACTAGCGGGAGGTGGAATGAGCAGTTCTTC
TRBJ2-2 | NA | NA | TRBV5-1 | CASSLVLRKNTGELFF | TGCGCCAGCAGCTTGGTGCTACGGAAGAACACCGGGGAGCTGTTTTTT
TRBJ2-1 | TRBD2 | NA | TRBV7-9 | CASSSLAGEEGGGYNEQFF | TGTGCCAGCAGCTCCTTAGCGGGAGAAGAGGGCGGGGGCTACAATGAGCAGTTCTTC
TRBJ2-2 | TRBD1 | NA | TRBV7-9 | CASSSGTGVIGELFF | TGTGCCAGCAGCTCAGGGACAGGGGTAATCGGGGAGCTGTTTTTT
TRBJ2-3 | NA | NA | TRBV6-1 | CASHQGSRTDTQYF | TGTGCCAGCCACCAGGGGAGCCGCACAGATACGCAGTATTTT
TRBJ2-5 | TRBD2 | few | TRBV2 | CASSTSGRETQYF | TGTGCCAGCAGTACTAGCGGGAGAGAGACCCAGTACTTC
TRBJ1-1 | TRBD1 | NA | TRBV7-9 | CASSLAGGQGTEAFF | TGTGCCAGCAGCTTAGCGGGCGGACAGGGCACTGAAGCTTTCTTT
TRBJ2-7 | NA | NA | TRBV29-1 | CSVESPHSYEQYF | TGCAGCGTTGAGTCGCCTCACTCCTACGAGCAGTACTTC
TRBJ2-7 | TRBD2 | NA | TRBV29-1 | CSAGAGGREQYF | TGCAGCGCTGGAGCGGGAGGGCGGGAGCAGTACTTC
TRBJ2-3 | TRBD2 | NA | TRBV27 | CASSTRLAALFTDTQYF | TGTGCCAGCAGTACGAGACTAGCGGCATTATTCACAGATACGCAGTATTTT
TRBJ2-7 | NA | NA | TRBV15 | CATSRETIREQYF | TGTGCCACCAGCAGAGAAACCATTAGGGAGCAGTACTTC
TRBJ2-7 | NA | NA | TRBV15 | CATRFDRIGIEQYF | TGTGCCACCCGTTTTGACAGGATAGGGATTGAGCAGTACTTC
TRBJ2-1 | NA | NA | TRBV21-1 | CASSKTLELNSYNEQFF | TGTGCCAGCAGCAAAACCCTCGAACTGAACTCCTACAATGAGCAGTTCTTC
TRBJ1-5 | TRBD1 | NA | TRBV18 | CASSPGGQSNQPQHF | TGTGCCAGCTCACCAGGGGGACAGAGCAATCAGCCCCAGCATTTT
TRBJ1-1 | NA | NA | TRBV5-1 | CASWQTTMNTEAFF | TGCGCCAGCTGGCAGACAACAATGAACACTGAAGCTTTCTTT
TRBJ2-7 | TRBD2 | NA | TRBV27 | CASSLSLAGGYEQYF | TGTGCCAGCAGTTTATCTCTAGCGGGAGGATACGAGCAGTACTTC
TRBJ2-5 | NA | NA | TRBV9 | CASSVGLETQYF | TGTGCCAGCAGCGTAGGATTAGAGACCCAGTACTTC
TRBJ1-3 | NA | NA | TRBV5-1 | CASSLVPGSGNTIYF | TGCGCCAGCAGCTTGGTACCCGGGTCTGGAAACACCATATATTTT
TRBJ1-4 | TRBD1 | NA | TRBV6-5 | CASSYRGQGAGEKLFF | TGTGCCAGCAGTTATCGTGGACAGGGGGCAGGGGAAAAACTGTTTTTT
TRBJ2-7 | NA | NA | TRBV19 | CASSPTGSFYEQYF | TGTGCCAGTAGTCCGACCGGGAGTTTCTACGAGCAGTACTTC